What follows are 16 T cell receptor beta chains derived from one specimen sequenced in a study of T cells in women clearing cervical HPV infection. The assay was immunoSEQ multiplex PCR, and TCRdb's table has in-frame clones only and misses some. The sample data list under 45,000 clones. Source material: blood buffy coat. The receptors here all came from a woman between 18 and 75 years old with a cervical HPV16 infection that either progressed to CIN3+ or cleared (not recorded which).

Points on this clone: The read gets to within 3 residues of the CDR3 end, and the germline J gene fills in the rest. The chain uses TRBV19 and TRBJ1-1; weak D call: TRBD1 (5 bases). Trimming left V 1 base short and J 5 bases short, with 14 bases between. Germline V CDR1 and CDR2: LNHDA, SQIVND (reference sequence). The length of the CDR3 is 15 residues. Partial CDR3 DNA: TGTGCCAGTAGTATAGGACTCCCGCGGGGGACTGAA. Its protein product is CASSIGLPRGTE. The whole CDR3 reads CASSIGLPRGTEAFF.

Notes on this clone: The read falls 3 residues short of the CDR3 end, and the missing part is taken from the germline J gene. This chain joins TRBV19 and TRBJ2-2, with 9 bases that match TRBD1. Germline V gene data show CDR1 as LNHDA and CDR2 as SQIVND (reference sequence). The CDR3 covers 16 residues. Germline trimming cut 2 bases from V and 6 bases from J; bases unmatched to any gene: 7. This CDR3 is CASSITRTGAAGELFF. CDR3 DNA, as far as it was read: TGTGCCAGTAGTATAACCCGGACAGGGGCAGCCGGGGAG.

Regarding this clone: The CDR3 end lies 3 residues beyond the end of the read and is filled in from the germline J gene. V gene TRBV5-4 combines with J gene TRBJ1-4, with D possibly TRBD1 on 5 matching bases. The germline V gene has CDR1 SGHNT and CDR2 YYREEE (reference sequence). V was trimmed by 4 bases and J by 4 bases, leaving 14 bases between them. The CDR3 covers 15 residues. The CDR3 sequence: CASSRDSTHNEKLFF. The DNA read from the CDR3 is TGTGCCAGCAGCCGAGACAGTACACATAATGAAAAA.

The DNA read from the CDR3 is TGTGCCAGTACCCCCGGGACAGGGACCAACAATGAC. It is translated as CASTPGTGTNND. The whole CDR3 is CASTPGTGTNNDYTF. The chain couples TRBV19 to TRBJ1-2, with 9 bases identical to TRBD1. The read finishes 3 residues shy of the CDR3 end, and the germline J gene is used to complete it. The CDR3 totals 15 residues. The germline CDR1 and CDR2 sequences are LNHDA and SQIVND (reference sequence).

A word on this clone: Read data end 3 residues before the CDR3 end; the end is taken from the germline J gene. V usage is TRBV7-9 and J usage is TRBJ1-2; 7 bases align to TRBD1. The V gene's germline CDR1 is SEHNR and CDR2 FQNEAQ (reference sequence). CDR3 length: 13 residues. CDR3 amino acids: CASSTTGTDTYTF. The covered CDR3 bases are TGTGCCAGCAGCACTACAGGGACAGATACC.

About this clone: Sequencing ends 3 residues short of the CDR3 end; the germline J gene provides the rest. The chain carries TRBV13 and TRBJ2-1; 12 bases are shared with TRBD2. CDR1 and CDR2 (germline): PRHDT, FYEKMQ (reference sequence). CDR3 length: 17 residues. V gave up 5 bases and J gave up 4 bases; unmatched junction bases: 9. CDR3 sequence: CASSNDLTSGRYNEQFF. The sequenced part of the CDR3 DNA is TGTGCCAGCAGCAATGACCTAACTAGCGGGAGGTACAATGAG.

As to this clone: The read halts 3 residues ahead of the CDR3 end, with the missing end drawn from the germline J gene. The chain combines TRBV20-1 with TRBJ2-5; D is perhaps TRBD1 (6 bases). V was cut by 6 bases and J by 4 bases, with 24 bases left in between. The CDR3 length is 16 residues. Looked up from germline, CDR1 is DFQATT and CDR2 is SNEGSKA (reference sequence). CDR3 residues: CSAGAFDGRGGETQYF. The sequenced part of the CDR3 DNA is TGCAGTGCCGGAGCTTTCGATGGGAGAGGGGGAGAGACC.

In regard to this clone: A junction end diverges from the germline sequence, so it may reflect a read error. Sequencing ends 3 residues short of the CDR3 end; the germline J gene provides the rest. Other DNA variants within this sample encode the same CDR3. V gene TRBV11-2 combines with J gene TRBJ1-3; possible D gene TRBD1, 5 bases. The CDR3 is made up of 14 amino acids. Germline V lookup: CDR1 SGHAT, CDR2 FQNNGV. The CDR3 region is CASSAQGSGNTIYF. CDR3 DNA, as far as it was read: TGTGCCAGCAGTGCGCAGGGTTCGGGAAACACA.

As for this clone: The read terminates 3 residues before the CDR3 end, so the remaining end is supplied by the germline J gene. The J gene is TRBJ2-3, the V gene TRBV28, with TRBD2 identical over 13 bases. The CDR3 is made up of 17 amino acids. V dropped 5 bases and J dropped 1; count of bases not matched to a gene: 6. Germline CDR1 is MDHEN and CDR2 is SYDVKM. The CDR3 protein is CASSPRTSGRGTDTQYF. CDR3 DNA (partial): TGTGCCAGCAGTCCCCGGACTAGCGGGAGAGGCACAGATACG.

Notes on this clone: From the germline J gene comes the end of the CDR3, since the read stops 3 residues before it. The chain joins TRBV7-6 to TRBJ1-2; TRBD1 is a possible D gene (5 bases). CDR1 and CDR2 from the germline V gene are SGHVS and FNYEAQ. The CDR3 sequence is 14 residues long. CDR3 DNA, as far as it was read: TGTGCCAGCAGCTTAGTGGGGGGACCCTACGAC. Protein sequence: CASSLVGGPYD. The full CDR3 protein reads CASSLVGGPYDYTF.

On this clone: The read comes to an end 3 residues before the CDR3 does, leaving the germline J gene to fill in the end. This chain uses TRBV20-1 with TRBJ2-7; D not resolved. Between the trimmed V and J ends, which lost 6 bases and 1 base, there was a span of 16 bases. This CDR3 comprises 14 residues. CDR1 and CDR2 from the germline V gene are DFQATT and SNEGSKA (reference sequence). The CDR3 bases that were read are TGCAGTGCCATCCCCCTACTCGAATCCTACGAG. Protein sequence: CSAIPLLESYE. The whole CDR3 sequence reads CSAIPLLESYEQYF.

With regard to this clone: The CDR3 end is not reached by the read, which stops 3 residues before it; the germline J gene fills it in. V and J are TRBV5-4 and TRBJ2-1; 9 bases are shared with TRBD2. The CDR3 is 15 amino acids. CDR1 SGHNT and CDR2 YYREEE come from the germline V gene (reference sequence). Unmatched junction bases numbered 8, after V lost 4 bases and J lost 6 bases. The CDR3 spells CASSLLGLARNEQFF. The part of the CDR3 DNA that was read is TGTGCCAGCAGCCTTCTAGGACTAGCGCGCAATGAG.

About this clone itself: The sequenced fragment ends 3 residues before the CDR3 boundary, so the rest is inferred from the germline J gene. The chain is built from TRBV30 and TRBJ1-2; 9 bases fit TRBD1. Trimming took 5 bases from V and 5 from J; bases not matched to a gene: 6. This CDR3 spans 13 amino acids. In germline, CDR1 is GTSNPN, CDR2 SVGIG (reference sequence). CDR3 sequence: CAWHSGTGYGYTF. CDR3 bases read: TGTGCCTGGCACTCTGGGACAGGGTATGGC.

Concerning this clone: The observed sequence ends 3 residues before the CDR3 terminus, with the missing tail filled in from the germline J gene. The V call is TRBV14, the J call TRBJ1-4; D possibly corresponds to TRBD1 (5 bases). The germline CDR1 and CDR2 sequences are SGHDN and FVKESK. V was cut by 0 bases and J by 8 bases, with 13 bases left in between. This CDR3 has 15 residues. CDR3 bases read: TGTGCCAGCAGCCAAGAAGAGGGGTTTAGGGAAAAA. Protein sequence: CASSQEEGFREK. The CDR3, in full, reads CASSQEEGFREKLFF.

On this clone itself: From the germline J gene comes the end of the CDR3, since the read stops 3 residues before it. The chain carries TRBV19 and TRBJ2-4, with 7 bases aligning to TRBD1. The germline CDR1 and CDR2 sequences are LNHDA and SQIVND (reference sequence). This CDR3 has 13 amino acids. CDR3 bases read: TGTGCCAGTAGGATCACAGGGGTCTACGGT. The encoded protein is CASRITGVYG. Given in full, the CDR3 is CASRITGVYGQYF.

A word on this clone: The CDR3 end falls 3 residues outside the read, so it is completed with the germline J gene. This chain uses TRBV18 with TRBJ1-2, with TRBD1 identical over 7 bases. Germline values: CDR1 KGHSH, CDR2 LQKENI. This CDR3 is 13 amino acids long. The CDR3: CASSRQGADTYTF. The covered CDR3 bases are TGTGCCAGCTCGAGACAGGGAGCAGATACC.